This paragraph covers one T cell receptor (beta chain) sequence. Libraries were prepared by immunoSEQ multiplex PCR; TCRdb keeps only in-frame clonotypes and omits some of them. Altogether about 400,000 clones are present, around 87% being singletons, with the ten largest covering around 2.9%. Germline-derived CDR1 and CDR2 are SEHNR and FQNEAQ (reference sequence). The V gene lost 1 base and the J gene lost 4 bases, with 13 bases spanning the gap. CDR3 length: 15 amino acids. This specimen belongs to a study of blood T cell repertoires in COVID-19. J is TRBJ1-1 and V is TRBV7-9; no firm D call. Sequenced: peripheral blood. The receptor's source is a human donor in a cohort sampled during active COVID-19. This CDR3 reads CASSLGGGGRTEAFF. The CDR3 coding sequence is TGTGCCAGCAGCTTAGGAGGTGGAGGGCGCACTGAAGCTTTCTTT. The full variable domain, rest sourced from reference TRBV7-9 and TRBJ1-1, is DTGVSQNPRHKITKRGQNVTFRCDPISEHNRLYWYRQTLGQGPEFLTYFQNEAQLEKSRLLSDRFSAERPKGSFSTLEIQRTEQGDSAMYLCASSLGGGGRTEAFFGQGTRLTVV.